Below are 10 T cell receptor beta chains sequenced from a single sample in a study of T cell responses to AZD1222 COVID-19 vaccine. Repertoires were generated with immunoSEQ multiplex PCR, while TCRdb's copy carries only in-frame clones and drops some. Of 99,000 or so clones in the sample, roughly nine tenths were seen once. Sequenced here: peripheral blood, sampled 28 days after the second AZD1222 dose. The receptors stem from an adult who received the AZD1222 COVID-19 vaccine.

V gene TRBV5-1 combines with J gene TRBJ2-7, with 8 positions matching TRBD1. V shed 9 bases and J 3 bases; nucleotides not matched to a gene: 8. CDR1 SGHRS and CDR2 YFSETQ come from the germline V gene. The CDR3 contains 13 residues. CDR3 sequence (DNA): TGCGCCACTGGACAGGGCCCGGGCTACGAGCAGTACTTC. It translates to CATGQGPGYEQYF. Drawing the rest from reference TRBV5-1 and TRBJ2-7, the complete variable domain is KAGVTQTPRYLIKTRGQQVTLSCSPISGHRSVSWYQQTPGQGLQFLFEYFSETQRNKGNFPGRFSGRQFSNSRSEMNVSTLELGDSALYLCATGQGPGYEQYFGPGTRLTVT.

The rearrangement links TRBV6-2 or TRBV6-3 to TRBJ2-2, with 14 bases that match TRBD2. The CDR3 has 19 residues. V was clipped by 6 bases and J by 1 base; unmatched bases: 10. CDR1 and CDR2 from the germline V gene are MNHEY and SVGEGT. CDR3 sequence (DNA): TGTGCCAGCAGCCCTCCTATCGGACTAGCGGGAGGGAACACCGGGGAGCTGTTTTTT. Encoded protein: CASSPPIGLAGGNTGELFF.

The chain couples TRBV18 to TRBJ2-7, with D hard to call. There are 13 residues in the CDR3. Trimming removed 1 base from V and 5 bases from J, with 9 bases in between. CDR1 KGHSH and CDR2 LQKENI come from the germline V gene. In nucleotides, the CDR3 is TGTGCCAGCTCACCACTAGAAGTTGACGAGCAGTACTTC. It translates to CASSPLEVDEQYF. The entire variable domain, with the rest obtained from reference TRBV18 and TRBJ2-7, is as follows: NAGVMQNPRHLVRRRGQEARLRCSPMKGHSHVYWYRQLPEEGLKFMVYLQKENIIDESGMPKERFSAEFPKEGPSILRIQQVVRGDSAAYFCASSPLEVDEQYFGPGTRLTVT.

The chain links TRBV6-5 to TRBJ2-4; D might be TRBD1 (5 bases). CDR3 length equals 15 residues. V lost 7 bases and J lost 1, with 14 bases in between. The germline V gene has CDR1 MNHEY and CDR2 SVGAGI. CDR3 sequence (DNA): TGTGCCAGCACCTTAACAGGTTCGGCCAAAAACATTCAGTACTTC. Translation gives CASTLTGSAKNIQYF.

The CDR3 bases are TGTGCCAGTAGTAGGACTAGCGGGAGCTCCGGGGAAGAGACCCAGTACTTC. It specifies CASSRTSGSSGEETQYF. The V call is TRBV19, the J call TRBJ2-5; 13 nucleotides line up with TRBD2. The CDR3 covers 17 residues. The germline CDR1 and CDR2 sequences are LNHDA and SQIVND (reference sequence). V dropped 4 bases and J dropped 3; count of bases not matched to a gene: 8.

This clone was counted a single time. J is TRBJ1-5 and V is TRBV27; TRBD1 is a possible D gene (5 bases). This CDR3 has 15 amino acids. Looked up from germline, CDR1 is MNHEY and CDR2 is SMNVEV (reference sequence). Trimming pared 8 bases from V and 3 bases from J, leaving 17 bases between. In nucleotides, the CDR3 is TGTGCCAGCCATAAGGGGCAAAACAACAATCAGCCCCAGCATTTT. Its protein is CASHKGQNNNQPQHF.

This sequence joins TRBV18 and TRBJ1-1; weak D call: TRBD1 (5 bases). Trimming pared 1 base from V and 0 bases from J, leaving 6 bases between. In germline, CDR1 is KGHSH, CDR2 LQKENI. The CDR3 is 14 residues long. For the CDR3, the DNA is TGTGCCAGCTCACCACAGGACATGAACACTGAAGCTTTCTTT. This gives the protein CASSPQDMNTEAFF.

This chain connects TRBV6-4 to TRBJ2-1; 13 bases agree with TRBD2. From germline, CDR1 is MRHNA and CDR2 SNTAGT. This CDR3 is 15 amino acids long. The V gene end was trimmed by 5 bases and the J gene end by 10 bases; junction bases not matched to a gene: 8. CDR3 sequence reads: CASSPGLAGVREQFF. CDR3 DNA: TGTGCCAGCAGTCCAGGACTAGCGGGAGTAAGGGAGCAGTTCTTC.

This clone was seen a few times. This chain uses TRBV19 with TRBJ2-2; 7 bases line up with TRBD1. The CDR3 consists of 15 residues. Germline-derived CDR1 and CDR2 are LNHDA and SQIVND (reference sequence). J gave up 10 bases and V 10 bases, and 18 bases lay outside the gene matches. The DNA for the CDR3 is TGTGCCACCAGGAAGGGACAGAACCTCCTTCAGGAGCTGTTTTTT. It specifies CATRKGQNLLQELFF.

The chain joins TRBV7-2 to TRBJ1-3, with 10 bases that match TRBD1. CDR3 length: 16 residues. CDR1 and CDR2 (germline): SGHTA, FQGNSA. Losses at the gene ends were 5 bases for V and 3 bases for J; bases not matched to a gene: 7. CDR3 DNA: TGTGCCAGCAGCCCAAAGACAGGGGGCTTTGGAAACACCATATATTTT. Protein product: CASSPKTGGFGNTIYF.